Listed below are T cell receptor beta chains from one sample, sequenced in a study of cytomegalovirus exposure and HLA in healthy donors. Only in-frame clones appear in the TCRdb table, and some are missing; sequencing was by immunoSEQ multiplex PCR. The sample has 150,000 to 200,000 clones, about 85% seen once. Sample: PBMCs. These receptors all stem from a young man in good health and CMV-seropositive. The CDR3 runs from the conserved cysteine through the conserved F or W. D genes are given only for firm matches. The size of a clone is reported for some rows only, either as once, few or many, or as a class for expanded clones.

TRBD1	TRBJ1-2	.	TRBV7-6	TGTGCCAGCAGCTCGAAAGGACAGGGTTCTGAAGGCTACACCTTC	CASSSKGQGSEGYTF
TRBD1	TRBJ1-4	.	TRBV6-5	TGTGTCTCCGGCCAGGGGGTGGATGAAAAACTGTTTTTT	CVSGQGVDEKLFF
TRBD1	TRBJ1-2	.	TRBV6-6	TGTGCCAGCAGTTACTCCCGGGACAGCGCTAACTATGGCTACACCTTC	CASSYSRDSANYGYTF
.	TRBJ2-1	once	TRBV5-1	TGCGCCAGCAGCTTGGACCGGGGAGAGTACAATGAGCAGTTCTTC	CASSLDRGEYNEQFF
.	TRBJ1-5	.	TRBV6-1	TGTGCCAGCAGTGGTCCACTATGGGGCAATCAGCCCCAGCATTTT	CASSGPLWGNQPQHF
.	TRBJ2-7	.	TRBV7-9	TGTGCCAGCAGCCCACCCGGCTCCTACGAGCAGTACTTC	CASSPPGSYEQYF
TRBD1	TRBJ2-5	.	TRBV5-6	TGTGCCAGCAGCTTGGTGGGTCGAGGGGGCGGGACCCAGTACTTC	CASSLVGRGGGTQYF
.	TRBJ2-1	.	TRBV9	TGTGCCAGCAGCGTACAGGGAAGCGAGCAGTTCTTC	CASSVQGSEQFF
.	TRBJ1-3	.	TRBV18	TGTGCCAGCTCACCACTAGGGGACTCTGGAAACACCATATATTTT	CASSPLGDSGNTIYF
.	TRBJ2-7	.	TRBV9	TGTGCCAGCAGCTCACCCGGTGGGCAGGGCTACGAGCAGTACTTC	CASSSPGGQGYEQYF
.	TRBJ1-6	.	TRBV7-6	TGTGCCAGCAGCTTAGGGGGGCACGGTTCACCCCTCCACTTT	CASSLGGHGSPLHF
TRBD1	TRBJ1-1	.	TRBV9	TGTGCCAGCAGCGTATCCGGCAGGGGGCCTGACACTGAAGCTTTCTTT	CASSVSGRGPDTEAFF
.	TRBJ2-7	many	TRBV2	TGTGCCAGCAGTGAAGAAATGAGCGGCGAGCAGTACTTC	CASSEEMSGEQYF
TRBD1	TRBJ1-2	.	TRBV7-6	TGTGCCAGCAGCTACGGACAGGGTTATGGCTACACCTTC	CASSYGQGYGYTF
.	TRBJ2-2	once	TRBV18	TGTGCCAGCTCACCACGAGCCACCGGGGAGCTGTTTTTT	CASSPRATGELFF
TRBD1	TRBJ2-1	.	TRBV6-1	TGTGCCAGCAGACAAGACAGGGTGGCCTACAATGAGCAGTTCTTC	CASRQDRVAYNEQFF
TRBD2	TRBJ2-7	.	TRBV7-9	TGTGCCAGCAGCTCCGGGACTAACGGCGTCCAGCAGTACTTC	CASSSGTNGVQQYF
TRBD2	TRBJ2-1	.	TRBV5-1	TGCGCCAGCAGCTCCACTAGCGGGAGTATCAATGAGCAGTTCTTC	CASSSTSGSINEQFF
TRBD1	TRBJ2-7	.	TRBV6-6	TGTGCCAGCAGTTTCGACAGGGGCGATCCCTACGAGCAGTACTTC	CASSFDRGDPYEQYF
.	TRBJ2-1	.	TRBV15	TGTGCCACCAGCAGAGTGGGAGAGCAGGGGAATGAGCAGTTCTTC	CATSRVGEQGNEQFF
TRBD1	TRBJ2-7	.	TRBV5-1	TGCGCCAGCAGCTGGGGACAGGGCTACGAGCAGTACTTC	CASSWGQGYEQYF
TRBD2	TRBJ2-1	.	TRBV27	TGTGCCAGCAGTTTATCTACGGGAGGGCGGAATGAGCAGTTCTTC	CASSLSTGGRNEQFF
TRBD2	TRBJ2-3	.	TRBV30	TGTGCCTGGAGAACAGCGGGAGCGTTTACAGATACGCAGTATTTT	CAWRTAGAFTDTQYF
.	TRBJ1-2	.	TRBV7-9	TGTGCCAGCAGCTTAGATAGGGGAAGTAGCTTCTATGGCTACACCTTC	CASSLDRGSSFYGYTF
TRBD2	TRBJ2-3	.	TRBV27	TGTGCCAGCAGTTTTGGACTAGCGGGGGAGCCAATTTCGGATACGCAGTATTTT	CASSFGLAGEPISDTQYF
TRBD1	TRBJ2-1	.	TRBV7-8	TGTGCCAGCATGGTGGCGGGGACAGGGGTAAATAATGAGCAGTTCTTC	CASMVAGTGVNNEQFF
.	TRBJ2-7	.	TRBV27	TGTGCCAGCCGCCCGTACAGGGAGGGAAACTACGAGCAGTACTTC	CASRPYREGNYEQYF
.	TRBJ2-1	.	TRBV5-1	TGCGCCAGCAGCTTGGCCATCGGCGGTGATTACAATGAGCAGTTCTTC	CASSLAIGGDYNEQFF
TRBD2	TRBJ2-1	.	TRBV14	TGTGCCAGCAGCAGACTAGCGGGGGGGCGGTATAATGAGCAGTTCTTC	CASSRLAGGRYNEQFF
.	TRBJ1-2	.	TRBV6-5	TGTGCCAGCATTAAGACAGGAGGGGGGGCTGGCTACACCTTC	CASIKTGGGAGYTF
TRBD1	TRBJ1-6	.	TRBV4-1	TGCGCCAGCAGCCAAGAGGGACAGGGCGAATTCGCCTATAATTCACCCCTCCACTTT	CASSQEGQGEFAYNSPLHF
TRBD1	TRBJ1-1	.	TRBV5-4	TGTGCCAGCACCTTTGACAGGGCAAGCACTGAAGCTTTCTTT	CASTFDRASTEAFF
.	TRBJ1-1	.	TRBV29-1	TGCAGCGCGGCTCCAGGGTGGGGAATGAACACTGAAGCTTTCTTT	CSAAPGWGMNTEAFF
.	TRBJ1-1	.	TRBV10-1	TGCGCCAGCAGTGAGCCCAGGGTTGACACTGAAGCTTTCTTT	CASSEPRVDTEAFF
.	TRBJ2-5	.	TRBV2	TGTGCCAGCAGTGACGACAGACCAGGAGAGACCCAGTACTTC	CASSDDRPGETQYF
TRBD1	TRBJ1-2	.	TRBV15	TGTGCCACCAGCAGAGAACAGGGGACATTTTTCTATGGCTACACCTTC	CATSREQGTFFYGYTF
.	TRBJ2-3	.	TRBV25-1	TGTGCCAGCAGTGACCAGATCACAGATACGCAGTATTTT	CASSDQITDTQYF
TRBD2	TRBJ2-1	.	TRBV28	TGTGCCAGCAGTTTACCCTTAGCGGGGGGCTACAATGAGCAGTTCTTC	CASSLPLAGGYNEQFF
.	TRBJ1-1	.	TRBV27	TGTGCCAGCAGTTGGAGGGGGAACACTGAAGCTTTCTTT	CASSWRGNTEAFF
.	TRBJ1-2	.	TRBV11-2	TGTGCCAGCAGCTTGTCTGTTGGGGCTAGTGGCTACACCTTC	CASSLSVGASGYTF
TRBD2	TRBJ2-1	.	TRBV9	TGTGCCAGCAGCGCATGGGGACTAGCGGTCTACAATGAGCAGTTCTTC	CASSAWGLAVYNEQFF
TRBD1	TRBJ1-2	few	TRBV5-5	TGTGCCAGCAGCTGGACAGGGACTGGCTACACCTTC	CASSWTGTGYTF
.	TRBJ2-5	.	TRBV11-2	TGTGCCAGCAGCCCGCGGGCCGGGCAAGAGACCCAGTACTTC	CASSPRAGQETQYF
TRBD2	TRBJ2-5	.	TRBV27	TGTGCCAGCAGTTCCGGGACTAGCGTGGGGGAGACCCAGTACTTC	CASSSGTSVGETQYF
TRBD1	TRBJ1-4	.	TRBV11-2	TGTGCCAGCAGCCTCGACCGGGACAGACGGCCCTCTAATGAAAAACTGTTTTTT	CASSLDRDRRPSNEKLFF
.	TRBJ1-4	.	TRBV15	TGTGCCACCAGCAGAGATTTCGGGTTCGGAGAAAAACTGTTTTTT	CATSRDFGFGEKLFF
TRBD2	TRBJ2-6	.	TRBV6-4	TGTGCCAGCAGTGACGGCGGGAGCTCTGGGGCCAACGTCCTGACTTTC	CASSDGGSSGANVLTF
TRBD1	TRBJ2-3	many	TRBV6-1	TGTGCCAGCAGTGAAGCGCAGGGACAGGGCGCAGATACGCAGTATTTT	CASSEAQGQGADTQYF